These T cell receptor beta chains were read from a single sample in a study of cytomegalovirus exposure and HLA in healthy donors. Method: immunoSEQ multiplex PCR; TCRdb's copy keeps in-frame clones and lacks some. The table lists about 130,000 clones, about 91% of them singletons. The sequenced sample was PBMCs. These receptors came from a woman under 30 in good health and CMV-seronegative. Both conserved end residues are part of each CDR3. The order of the fields is clone size, V gene, J gene, D gene, CDR3 protein, CDR3 DNA. A D gene is named only where the DNA matches it firmly. Expanded clones are given a class, and other clones once, few, many or no size at all.

clone size: few
V gene: TRBV5-6
J gene: TRBJ2-6
D gene: NA
CDR3 protein: CASSLGLSGANVLTF
CDR3 DNA: TGTGCCAGCAGCTTGGGGCTCTCTGGGGCCAACGTCCTGACTTTC

clone size: NA
V gene: TRBV7-9
J gene: TRBJ2-5
D gene: TRBD1
CDR3 protein: CASSLRGTGGGTQYF
CDR3 DNA: TGTGCCAGCAGCTTAAGGGGGACAGGTGGAGGGACCCAGTACTTC

clone size: NA
V gene: TRBV9
J gene: TRBJ1-5
D gene: TRBD1
CDR3 protein: CASSPTGDSNQPQHF
CDR3 DNA: TGTGCCAGCAGCCCGACAGGGGATAGCAATCAGCCCCAGCATTTT

clone size: NA
V gene: TRBV2
J gene: TRBJ1-4
D gene: NA
CDR3 protein: CASSFQEEKLFF
CDR3 DNA: TGTGCCAGCAGTTTTCAGGAAGAAAAACTGTTTTTT

clone size: NA
V gene: TRBV5-1
J gene: TRBJ1-1
D gene: TRBD1
CDR3 protein: CASSLQGGSGAFF
CDR3 DNA: TGCGCCAGCAGCTTACAGGGGGGCTCGGGGGCTTTCTTT

clone size: NA
V gene: TRBV5-1
J gene: TRBJ2-2
D gene: TRBD1
CDR3 protein: CASSQKRTGGNTGELFF
CDR3 DNA: TGCGCCAGCAGCCAAAAAAGGACAGGGGGAAACACCGGGGAGCTGTTTTTT

clone size: NA
V gene: TRBV7-9
J gene: TRBJ1-4
D gene: NA
CDR3 protein: CASSFGVLFNEKLFF
CDR3 DNA: TGTGCCAGCAGCTTCGGGGTTCTCTTTAATGAAAAACTGTTTTTT

clone size: NA
V gene: TRBV7-3
J gene: TRBJ2-5
D gene: TRBD2
CDR3 protein: CASSPGTLAGRYQETQYF
CDR3 DNA: TGTGCCAGCAGCCCAGGGACCCTAGCGGGCCGCTACCAAGAGACCCAGTACTTC

clone size: NA
V gene: TRBV5-4
J gene: TRBJ2-7
D gene: TRBD2
CDR3 protein: CASSPGGGLPYAF
CDR3 DNA: TGTGCCAGCAGCCCCGGGGGGGGCTTGCCCTACGCCTTC

clone size: NA
V gene: TRBV5-1
J gene: TRBJ2-1
D gene: TRBD2
CDR3 protein: CASSLTPSGGGNEQFF
CDR3 DNA: TGCGCCAGCAGCCTGACCCCTAGCGGGGGCGGGAATGAGCAGTTCTTC

clone size: NA
V gene: TRBV11-3
J gene: TRBJ2-3
D gene: TRBD2
CDR3 protein: CASSSGGLVTDTQYF
CDR3 DNA: TGTGCCAGCAGCTCGGGTGGACTAGTAACAGATACGCAGTATTTT

clone size: NA
V gene: TRBV19
J gene: TRBJ2-6
D gene: TRBD1
CDR3 protein: CASSTPDRGREGSGANVLTF
CDR3 DNA: TGTGCCAGTAGTACCCCGGACAGGGGCCGCGAAGGGTCTGGGGCCAACGTCCTGACTTTC

clone size: NA
V gene: TRBV2
J gene: TRBJ1-4
D gene: NA
CDR3 protein: CASRIGGVREKLFF
CDR3 DNA: TGTGCCAGCAGAATAGGGGGAGTTCGGGAAAAACTGTTTTTT

clone size: NA
V gene: TRBV7-2
J gene: TRBJ2-7
D gene: TRBD2
CDR3 protein: CASSLLVPGGINSYEQYF
CDR3 DNA: TGTGCCAGCAGCTTACTCGTGCCGGGGGGTATCAACTCCTACGAGCAGTACTTC

clone size: NA
V gene: TRBV5-6
J gene: TRBJ1-5
D gene: TRBD1
CDR3 protein: CASSSDRAYQPQHF
CDR3 DNA: TGTGCCAGCAGCTCGGACAGGGCATATCAGCCCCAGCATTTT

clone size: few
V gene: TRBV20-1
J gene: TRBJ1-2
D gene: TRBD1
CDR3 protein: CSAGTAYGYTF
CDR3 DNA: TGCAGTGCTGGGACAGCCTATGGCTACACCTTC

clone size: NA
V gene: TRBV7-9
J gene: TRBJ1-2
D gene: NA
CDR3 protein: CASSRLTNYGYTF
CDR3 DNA: TGTGCCAGCAGCCGCCTAACTAACTATGGCTACACCTTC

clone size: NA
V gene: TRBV11-3
J gene: TRBJ2-1
D gene: TRBD2
CDR3 protein: CASSLGTSRFLNEQFF
CDR3 DNA: TGTGCCAGCAGCTTGGGGACTAGTCGATTTCTTAATGAGCAGTTCTTC

clone size: once
V gene: TRBV25-1
J gene: TRBJ2-7
D gene: TRBD2
CDR3 protein: CASIRSGVPEQYF
CDR3 DNA: TGTGCCAGCATCCGAAGCGGGGTGCCAGAGCAGTACTTC

clone size: few
V gene: TRBV6-5
J gene: TRBJ1-2
D gene: NA
CDR3 protein: CASSLPGNGYTF
CDR3 DNA: TGTGCCAGCAGTTTACCAGGGAATGGCTACACCTTC

clone size: NA
V gene: TRBV4-1
J gene: TRBJ2-2
D gene: TRBD1
CDR3 protein: CASSQGQGTGELFF
CDR3 DNA: TGCGCCAGCAGCCAAGGACAGGGCACCGGGGAGCTGTTTTTT

clone size: NA
V gene: TRBV5-1
J gene: TRBJ2-2
D gene: TRBD1
CDR3 protein: CASSLWDRQIDTGELFF
CDR3 DNA: TGCGCCAGCAGCCTCTGGGACAGGCAGATAGACACCGGGGAGCTGTTTTTT

clone size: once
V gene: TRBV5-4
J gene: TRBJ1-6
D gene: TRBD1
CDR3 protein: CASSWAEGAVSPLHF
CDR3 DNA: TGTGCCAGCAGCTGGGCTGAGGGGGCCGTTTCACCCCTCCACTTT

clone size: NA
V gene: TRBV11-3
J gene: TRBJ1-2
D gene: TRBD1
CDR3 protein: CASSFGQGHGYTF
CDR3 DNA: TGTGCCAGCAGCTTCGGACAGGGCCATGGCTACACCTTC